The sequence of this TCR beta chain was determined in a study of PD-1 blockade in classical Hodgkin lymphoma. TCRdb keeps only in-frame clones here, not all; method: immunoSEQ multiplex PCR. Of about 40,000 clones listed, over 55% are singletons. Regarding the study as a whole: Lower baseline TCR diversity was reported for newly diagnosed patients than for healthy donors.

Germline CDR1 is LNHDA and CDR2 is SQIVND (reference sequence). Trimming removed 9 bases from V and 5 bases from J; junction bases left unmatched: 12. The CDR3 has 14 residues. With regard to this clone: The antigen is unknown.

Brentuximab vedotin exposure varied, and every patient relapsed after autologous stem cell transplantation. Best overall response was complete response, partial response or progressive disease in these relapsed/refractory classical Hodgkin lymphoma patients. The rearrangement links TRBV19 to TRBJ2-7; TRBD1 agrees at 8 bases. This TCR was sampled from a human donor with classical Hodgkin lymphoma. The sample consisted of peripheral blood mononuclear cells (PBMCs), taken at baseline. The DNA of the CDR3 is TGTGCCAGCGCGAAGACAGGGGAGATCGACGAGCAGTACTTC. This sequence encodes CASAKTGEIDEQYF.